The 17 T cell receptor beta chains reported below all come from one sample, sequenced in a study of T cell clusters in autoimmune cytopenias. About 37,500 genome equivalents of blood DNA were amplified for TRB. Multiplex touch-down PCR amplified TRB using TRB-A and TRB-B pools in one tube. For each CDR3 protein, TCRdb gives one entry from its re-call of the multiplex PCR reads, without DNA. The table for this sample gives fewer than 3,000 distinct CDR3 sequences. The material sequenced was peripheral blood. The receptors come from a human donor with an autoimmune cytopenia or autoimmune hepatitis (not recorded which).

This clonotype shows up as medium-sized by frequency. This sequence joins TRBV6-2 or TRBV6-3 and TRBJ2-7; TCRdb's assignment of TRBD1 cannot be checked, as there is no DNA. Germline V CDR1 and CDR2: MNHEY, SVGEGT. There are 15 residues in the CDR3. This CDR3 is CASMAGQMVSYEQYF.

This clonotype registers medium-sized by frequency. The chain combines TRBV11-1 with TRBJ2-7; TCRdb returns TRBD2, unconfirmable since there is no DNA. CDR1 is SGHAT and CDR2 is FQDESV in the germline V gene (reference sequence). The CDR3 spans 13 residues. The CDR3 loop reads CASSLLAAYEQYF.

This clonotype registers medium-sized by frequency. The chain's CDR3 is CASSIAWETEAFF. The chain uses TRBV19 and TRBJ1-1. The CDR3 spans 13 residues. Looked up from germline, CDR1 is LNHDA and CDR2 is SQIVND (reference sequence).

Its frequency marks this clonotype as medium-sized. The chain uses TRBV6-5 and TRBJ2-7; the TCRdb D gene call, TRBD1, has no DNA to confirm it. This CDR3 region has 14 residues. The germline V gene has CDR1 MNHEY and CDR2 SVGAGI. CDR3 residues: CASSYGQGPDEQYF.

In terms of frequency, this clonotype is medium-sized (0.01 to 0.1%). This chain joins TRBV6-5 and TRBJ1-4; TCRdb selects TRBD1, and the lack of DNA leaves this call unchecked. Germline V gives CDR1 MNHEY, CDR2 SVGAGI. The CDR3 sequence is 18 residues long. Here the CDR3 reads CASNQGSAARFRFGKPFF.

This clonotype is called medium-sized based on its frequency. V and J are TRBV4-3 and TRBJ2-2; TCRdb gives TRBD1 as the D gene, but with no DNA this cannot be confirmed. The CDR3 is 16 residues long. Germline V lookup: CDR1 LGHNA, CDR2 YSLEER. This CDR3 is CASSQDPNRVGGELFF.

This clonotype shows up as medium-sized by frequency. The chain uses TRBV19 and TRBJ2-7. This CDR3 contains 14 residues. Germline V gene sequence: CDR1 LNHDA, CDR2 SQIVND (reference sequence). The CDR3 region is CASSKDVDSYEQYF.

This clonotype ranks as medium-sized in terms of frequency. The chain is built from TRBV12-3 or TRBV12-4 and TRBJ1-3. The CDR3 loop spans 12 amino acids. CDR3 region: CASSFQGNTIYF.

By frequency, this clonotype is medium-sized. The rearrangement uses TRBV18 and TRBJ2-2; without DNA, the TCRdb call of TRBD2 cannot be checked. The CDR3 spans 13 residues. Germline-derived CDR1 and CDR2 are KGHSH and LQKENI. CDR3 residues: CASSPRGTGELFF.

Its frequency marks this clonotype as medium-sized (0.01 to 0.1%). The V gene is TRBV19, the J gene TRBJ1-5; TCRdb picks TRBD1, but there is no DNA to check that call. The V gene's germline CDR1 is LNHDA and CDR2 SQIVND (reference sequence). The CDR3 consists of 14 residues. CDR3 in amino acids: CASYSTGEEKPQHF.

This clonotype registers medium-sized by frequency. V gene TRBV19 combines with J gene TRBJ2-3; TCRdb's D call, TRBD1, is unchecked because there is no DNA. The length of the CDR3 is 15 residues. The germline V gene encodes CDR1 LNHDA and CDR2 SQIVND (reference sequence). CDR3 sequence: CASSIGQAPTDTQYF.

Measured by frequency, this clonotype is medium-sized. CDR3: CASSMTGVSTSGANVLTF. This chain links TRBV19 with TRBJ2-6; TCRdb calls TRBD1, which cannot be checked without DNA. This CDR3 spans 18 amino acids. CDR1 LNHDA and CDR2 SQIVND come from the germline V gene (reference sequence). Looking up the rest from reference TRBV19 and TRBJ2-6 gives the full variable domain: DGGITQSPKYLFRKEGQNVTLSCEQNLNHDAMYWYRQDPGQGLRLIYYSQIVNDFQKGDIAEGYSVSREKKESFPLTVTSAQKNPTAFYLCASSMTGVSTSGANVLTFGAGSRLTVL.

By frequency, this clonotype registers large (0.1 to 1%). This chain joins TRBV29-1 and TRBJ2-1; with no DNA, the TCRdb D assignment of TRBD2 cannot be verified. The CDR3 is made up of 14 amino acids. Germline V gives CDR1 SQVTM, CDR2 ANQGSEA. The CDR3 region is CSVDGLAGNNEQFF.

By frequency, this clonotype is medium-sized. The chain carries TRBV29-1 and TRBJ2-1; the D call of TRBD2 rests on TCRdb alone, since no DNA is present to check it. This CDR3 is 16 amino acids long. CDR1 and CDR2 (germline): SQVTM, ANQGSEA. The CDR3 here is CSVEVLTSGLPNEQFF.

This clonotype ranks as medium-sized (0.01 to 0.1%) in terms of frequency. This chain joins TRBV6-5 and TRBJ2-2; TCRdb names TRBD1, which stays unverified in the absence of DNA. This CDR3 is built from 15 residues. CDR1 is MNHEY and CDR2 is SVGAGI in the germline V gene. The CDR3 loop reads CASSRQGANTGELFF.

According to its frequency, this clonotype is medium-sized (0.01 to 0.1%). V gene TRBV6-5 combines with J gene TRBJ1-2. This CDR3 region has 13 residues. Germline V CDR1 and CDR2: MNHEY, SVGAGI. The CDR3 loop reads CASSLGADYGYTF.

This clonotype shows up as medium-sized (0.01 to 0.1%) by frequency. The gene calls are TRBV6-5 and TRBJ2-7; TCRdb reports TRBD1, a call that lacks DNA to check it against. CDR3 length equals 14 residues. Germline CDR1 and CDR2: MNHEY and SVGAGI. Here the CDR3 reads CASSGQGHRYEQYF.